The 22 T cell receptor beta chains listed next were all sequenced from one sample in a study of a mutant IDH1 vaccine in newly diagnosed glioma. Sequencing used immunoSEQ multiplex PCR; TCRdb keeps in-frame clones, though not all of them. The repertoire includes some 60,000 clones, approximately 80% of them detected once, and approximately 3.8% sits in the top ten. Their recognized antigens are unknown. The time point was: week 11, during vaccination. Vaccinated patients received 300 ug of mutant IDH1 20-mer peptide per dose, with topical imiquimod. Here the sequenced sample was PBMCs, taken from a glioma patient whose treatment included an IDH1 peptide vaccine. All receptors come from a man aged 30-40 years with glioma.

This clone was found once. The J gene is TRBJ1-1, the V gene TRBV6-6; no definite D call. The germline V and J ends were trimmed by 0 bases and 0 bases, with 11 bases remaining between them. CDR1 MNHNY and CDR2 SVGAGI come from the germline V gene (reference sequence). This CDR3 has 16 amino acids. The CDR3 bases are TGTGCCAGCAGTTACTCGAGTTCCCAAATGAACACTGAAGCTTTCTTT. Translation: CASSYSSSQMNTEAFF.

The V and J genes are TRBV28 and TRBJ1-2; D is uncertain. Trimming took 2 bases from V and 4 from J, leaving 8 bases between them. Germline lookup yields CDR1 MDHEN and CDR2 SYDVKM. The CDR3 covers 13 residues. CDR3 sequence: CASSLRRLYGYTF. The DNA of the CDR3 is TGTGCCAGCAGTTTAAGACGGCTCTATGGCTACACCTTC.

V and J are TRBV25-1 and TRBJ1-5; possible D gene TRBD1, 5 bases. There are 14 residues in the CDR3. The V gene lost 3 bases and the J gene lost 3 bases, with 9 bases spanning the gap. Germline loops: CDR1 MGHDK, CDR2 SYGVNS. The CDR3 nucleotides are TGTGCCAGCAGTGAGGCGGGGGACAATCAGCCCCAGCATTTT. As protein: CASSEAGDNQPQHF.

The rearrangement uses TRBV5-4 and TRBJ2-3; 9 bases line up with TRBD2. The V segment lost 0 bases and the J segment 6 bases; nucleotides outside the gene matches: 11. The germline CDR1 and CDR2 sequences are SGHNT and YYREEE (reference sequence). This CDR3 comprises 17 residues. CDR3 bases: TGTGCCAGCAGCTTGGGAGTAGCGGGGGTAGGTTGGGATACGCAGTATTTT. Translated, it gives CASSLGVAGVGWDTQYF.

The CDR3 DNA follows: TGTGCCAGCAGCTTAGTAGCCAGGGCCGGGACCCAGCATTTT. Translating gives CASSLVARAGTQHF. V gene TRBV7-2 combines with J gene TRBJ1-5; D might be TRBD1 (5 bases). The V gene's germline CDR1 is SGHTA and CDR2 FQGNSA. Trimming shortened V by 1 base and J by 11 bases, and 15 bases separated the two germline ends. The CDR3 runs 14 residues. The full variable domain, in which reference TRBV7-2 and TRBJ1-5 provide the parts outside the CDR3, is GAGVSQSPSNKVTEKGKDVELRCDPISGHTALYWYRQSLGQGLEFLIYFQGNSAPDKSGLPSDRFSAERTGGSVSTLTIQRTQQEDSAVYLCASSLVARAGTQHFGDGTRLSIL.

The chain has TRBV2 and TRBJ1-2; 7 nucleotides match TRBD1. The CDR3 is 15 amino acids. Germline CDR1 SNHLY, CDR2 FYNNEI. V was clipped by 6 bases and J by 7 bases; unmatched bases: 14. The CDR3 DNA follows: TGTGCCAGCAGGGTCGGGACAGCCTTGGTGGGTGGCTACACCTTC. This codes for CASRVGTALVGGYTF.

This clone was observed a handful of times. The chain links TRBV7-9 to TRBJ1-5; 9 bases line up with TRBD1. The CDR3 is 16 residues long. The germline V gene has CDR1 SEHNR and CDR2 FQNEAQ (reference sequence). The V segment lost 2 bases and the J segment 7 bases; nucleotides outside the gene matches: 9. For the CDR3, the DNA is TGTGCCAGCAGCTTATGGTTGGGGACAGGGAGCCAGCCCCAGCATTTT. This encodes CASSLWLGTGSQPQHF.

This clone was seen a handful of times. This chain links TRBV7-2 with TRBJ1-1; TRBD1 might be the D (6 bases). The CDR3 totals 14 residues. Germline CDR1 SGHTA, CDR2 FQGNSA. Trimming removed 2 bases from V and 5 bases from J, with 12 bases in between. The CDR3 region has the DNA TGTGCCAGCAGCTTATCCGGGACACCGACTGAAGCTTTCTTT. It codes for CASSLSGTPTEAFF. The full variable domain, rest sourced from reference TRBV7-2 and TRBJ1-1, is GAGVSQSPSNKVTEKGKDVELRCDPISGHTALYWYRQSLGQGLEFLIYFQGNSAPDKSGLPSDRFSAERTGGSVSTLTIQRTQQEDSAVYLCASSLSGTPTEAFFGQGTRLTVV.

V usage is TRBV5-1 and J usage is TRBJ1-2; TRBD1 matches 10 bases. V lost 2 bases, J lost 8 bases, and 12 bases stayed unmatched. CDR3 length equals 16 residues. Germline V gene sequence: CDR1 SGHRS, CDR2 YFSETQ. This CDR3 reads CASSLGQGDSSGGYTF. CDR3 sequence (DNA): TGCGCCAGCAGCTTAGGACAGGGGGACTCTAGTGGAGGCTACACCTTC.

The rearrangement uses TRBV7-2 and TRBJ1-1; D is ambiguous. Germline CDR1 reads SGHTA; CDR2 reads FQGNSA. Trimming took off 0 bases at V and 4 bases at J, with 6 bases between the two ends. The CDR3 length is 13 residues. The CDR3 nucleotides read TGTGCCAGCAGCTTAGCGGCGAGCACTGAAGCTTTCTTT. Translated, it gives CASSLAASTEAFF.

J is TRBJ2-7 and V is TRBV5-1; no clear D. Germline V gene sequence: CDR1 SGHRS, CDR2 YFSETQ. This CDR3 is built from 11 residues. V was pared by 4 bases and J by 0 bases, with 2 bases between. The CDR3 sequence: CASSHSYEQYF. CDR3 bases: TGCGCCAGCAGCCACTCCTACGAGCAGTACTTC.

The CDR3, as DNA: TGTGCCAGCAGTTTATACGATGAGCAGTTCTTC. This translates into CASSLYDEQFF. The chain combines TRBV27 with TRBJ2-1; D not resolved. There are 11 residues in the CDR3. From germline, CDR1 is MNHEY and CDR2 SMNVEV (reference sequence). Trimming removed 1 base from V and 8 bases from J, with 3 bases in between.

The gene calls are TRBV30 and TRBJ2-7; 12 bases are shared with TRBD1. The CDR3 contains 16 residues. The germline V gene encodes CDR1 GTSNPN and CDR2 SVGIG (reference sequence). J lost 7 bases, V lost 7 bases, and 17 bases had no gene match. This CDR3 is CASTPPGQGALGEQYF. CDR3 DNA: TGTGCCTCAACACCTCCGGGACAGGGGGCGCTGGGGGAGCAGTACTTC.

The gene calls are TRBV4-2 and TRBJ2-7, with D possibly being TRBD2 (6 bases). Trimming left V 4 bases short and J 5 bases short, with 21 bases between. Germline V gene lookup returns CDR1 LGHNA and CDR2 YNFKEQ. CDR3 length: 16 amino acids. Written as DNA, the CDR3 is TGTGCCAGCAGCCCCGCCCGGAGGGCCGAGTCTGACGAGCAGTACTTC. This encodes CASSPARRAESDEQYF.

The chain couples TRBV27 to TRBJ2-1, with D tentatively TRBD1 (7 bases). V gave up 7 bases and J gave up 5 bases, with 15 bases separating them. CDR1 MNHEY and CDR2 SMNVEV come from the germline V gene (reference sequence). The CDR3 spans 14 residues. The CDR3 reads CASMAQGGNNEQFF. Written as DNA, the CDR3 is TGTGCCAGCATGGCGCAGGGGGGCAACAATGAGCAGTTCTTC.

This chain links TRBV10-3 with TRBJ2-3; 8 bases map to TRBD1. V lost 5 bases and J lost 3; bases outside the gene matches: 7. CDR3 size: 15 residues. Germline lookup yields CDR1 ENHRY and CDR2 SYGVKD. CDR3 region: CAISRRQGITDTQYF. The CDR3 nucleotides read TGTGCCATCAGTAGAAGACAGGGGATAACAGATACGCAGTATTTT.

This clone appeared once. The rearrangement joins TRBV9 to TRBJ2-7, with 10 positions matching TRBD1. Germline V gene data show CDR1 as SGDLS and CDR2 as YYNGEE. This CDR3 region has 16 residues. Trimming removed 0 bases from V and 4 bases from J; junction bases left unmatched: 7. CDR3 in DNA: TGTGCCAGCAGCGTAGATCAAGGACAGGGGGATTACGAGCAGTACTTC. Translating gives CASSVDQGQGDYEQYF.

The chain uses TRBV10-3 and TRBJ2-7; 7 nucleotides agree with TRBD1. CDR3 length: 12 amino acids. The germline CDR1 and CDR2 sequences are ENHRY and SYGVKD. The ends lost 3 bases at V and 6 bases at J; junction bases unmatched: 2. The CDR3 loop reads CAISEGGGEQYF. CDR3 nucleotides: TGTGCCATCAGTGAAGGGGGCGGCGAGCAGTACTTC.

This clone was seen a few times. This chain connects TRBV28 to TRBJ1-1; TRBD1 agrees at 8 bases. Germline assignment: CDR1 MDHEN and CDR2 SYDVKM. This CDR3 is built from 14 residues. Trimming at V came to 7 bases and at J to 2 bases, leaving 6 bases not matched to a gene. CDR3 coding DNA: TGTGCCAGCACTAAACAGGGGGGTAACACTGAAGCTTTCTTT. Its protein is CASTKQGGNTEAFF. Supplemented by reference TRBV28 and TRBJ1-1, the full variable domain reads DVKVTQSSRYLVKRTGEKVFLECVQDMDHENMFWYRQDPGLGLRLIYFSYDVKMKEKGDIPEGYSVSREKKERFSLILESASTNQTSMYLCASTKQGGNTEAFFGQGTRLTVV.

The chain carries TRBV18 and TRBJ1-1, with no clear D. The CDR3 has 14 amino acids. Trimming took off 6 bases at V and 6 bases at J, with 17 bases between the two ends. Germline V gene data show CDR1 as KGHSH and CDR2 as LQKENI. CDR3 in DNA: TGTGCCAGCTCCCCGACGACGGGAACGGCTGAAGCTTTCTTT. Translating it yields CASSPTTGTAEAFF.

V gene TRBV7-9 combines with J gene TRBJ2-2; D unclear. Deletions cut 6 bases from V and 5 bases from J, with 7 bases between. The CDR3 has 12 amino acids. Germline V lookup: CDR1 SEHNR, CDR2 FQNEAQ (reference sequence). In DNA form, the CDR3 reads TGTGCCAGCAGGGTTCTGACCGGGGAGCTGTTTTTT. Protein: CASRVLTGELFF.

The rearrangement joins TRBV28 to TRBJ2-7; D call uncertain. Germline V gene sequence: CDR1 MDHEN, CDR2 SYDVKM. Trimming cost V 4 bases and J 6 bases, with 16 bases left between them. CDR3 size: 14 residues. The CDR3 loop reads CASSSLGSISEQYF. In DNA, the CDR3 is TGTGCCAGCAGTTCACTGGGGTCCATAAGCGAGCAGTACTTC.